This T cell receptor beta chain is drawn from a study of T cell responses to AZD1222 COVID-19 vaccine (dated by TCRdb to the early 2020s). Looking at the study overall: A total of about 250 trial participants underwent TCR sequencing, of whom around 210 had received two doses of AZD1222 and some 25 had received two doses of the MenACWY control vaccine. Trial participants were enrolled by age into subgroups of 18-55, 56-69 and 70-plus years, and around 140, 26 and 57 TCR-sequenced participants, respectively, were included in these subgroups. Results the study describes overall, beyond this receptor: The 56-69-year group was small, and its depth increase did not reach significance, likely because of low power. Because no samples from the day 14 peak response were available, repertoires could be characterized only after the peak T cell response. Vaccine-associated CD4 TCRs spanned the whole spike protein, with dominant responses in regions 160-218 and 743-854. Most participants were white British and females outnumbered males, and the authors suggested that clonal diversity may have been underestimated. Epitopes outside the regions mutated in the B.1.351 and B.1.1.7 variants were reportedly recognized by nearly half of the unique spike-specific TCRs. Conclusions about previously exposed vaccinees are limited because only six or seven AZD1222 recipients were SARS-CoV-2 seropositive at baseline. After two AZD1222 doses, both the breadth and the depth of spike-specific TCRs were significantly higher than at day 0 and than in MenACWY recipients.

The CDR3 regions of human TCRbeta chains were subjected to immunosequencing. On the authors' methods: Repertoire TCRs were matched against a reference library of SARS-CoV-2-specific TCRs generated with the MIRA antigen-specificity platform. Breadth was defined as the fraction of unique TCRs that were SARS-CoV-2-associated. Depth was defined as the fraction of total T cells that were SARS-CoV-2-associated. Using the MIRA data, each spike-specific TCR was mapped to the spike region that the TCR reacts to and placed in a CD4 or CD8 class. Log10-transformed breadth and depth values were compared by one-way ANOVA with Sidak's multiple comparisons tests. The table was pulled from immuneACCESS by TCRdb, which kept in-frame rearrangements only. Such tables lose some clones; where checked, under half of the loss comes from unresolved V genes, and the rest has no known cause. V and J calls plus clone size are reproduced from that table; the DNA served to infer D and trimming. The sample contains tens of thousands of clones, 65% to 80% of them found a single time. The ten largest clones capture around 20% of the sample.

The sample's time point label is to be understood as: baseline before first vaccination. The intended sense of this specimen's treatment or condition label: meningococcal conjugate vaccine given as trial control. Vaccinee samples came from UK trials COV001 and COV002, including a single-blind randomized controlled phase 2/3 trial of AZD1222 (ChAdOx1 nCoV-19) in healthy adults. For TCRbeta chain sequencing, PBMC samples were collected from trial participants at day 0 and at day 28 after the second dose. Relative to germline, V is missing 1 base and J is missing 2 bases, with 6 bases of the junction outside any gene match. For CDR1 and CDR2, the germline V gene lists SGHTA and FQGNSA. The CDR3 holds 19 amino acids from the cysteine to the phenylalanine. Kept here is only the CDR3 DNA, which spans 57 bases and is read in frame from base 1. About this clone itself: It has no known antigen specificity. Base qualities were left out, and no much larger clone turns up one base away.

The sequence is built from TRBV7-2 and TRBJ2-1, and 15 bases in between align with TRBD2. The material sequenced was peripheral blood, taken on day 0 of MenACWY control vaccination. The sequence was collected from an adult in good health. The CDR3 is CASSLVSGTSGGPYNEQFF. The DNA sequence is TGTGCCAGCAGCTTAGTCAGTGGGACTAGCGGGGGGCCCTACAATGAGCAGTTCTTC.